Only a few counts were recorded for the clone carrying this T cell receptor (beta chain). The sample belongs to a study of blood T cells in healthy people across ages. The donors, all healthy, were Caucasians living in Russia, aged roughly 6 to 100. Per germline, CDR1 SGHTA and CDR2 FQGNSA. The CDR3 extends over 15 amino acids. V shed 2 bases and J shed 9 bases, with 18 bases lying between them. Primers used in a second PCR of about 6 to 11 cycles were a sample-barcoded 5' primer and a J-beta primer mix. The template-switch adaptor was a 5' adaptor with 12 random nucleotides. It tagged each cDNA molecule. TCRdb reprocessed the 5' RACE reads via MiXCR and lists one record per CDR3 protein. The repertoire consists of almost 1 million distinct CDR3 sequences, with just over 50% occurring once and the leading ten covering roughly 23%.

Sequencing was done on a sample of blood. This clonotype was obtained from an older woman in good health. The chain employs TRBV7-2 and TRBJ2-3; either TRBD1 or TRBD2 may fit D (5 bases each). The CDR3 here is CASSLTGLALRTQYF. The CDR3 DNA sequence: TGTGCCAGCAGCTTAACAGGACTTGCCCTTCGGACGCAGTATTTT.